These 9 T cell receptor beta chains were sequenced from one sample in a study of blood T cell repertoires in COVID-19. Libraries were prepared by immunoSEQ multiplex PCR; TCRdb keeps only in-frame clonotypes and omits some of them. The sample shows under 200,000 clones, 85% to 90% of them seen only once. Sequencing was done on a sample of peripheral blood. These receptors all come from a woman aged 55-70 years with COVID-19, enrolled during active disease.

The rearrangement links TRBV7-3 to TRBJ2-1, with TRBD2 matching over 7 bases. This CDR3 has 17 residues. Germline assignment: CDR1 SGHTA and CDR2 FQGTGA. J was trimmed by 9 bases and V by 5 bases; bases with no gene match: 19. Here the CDR3 reads CASSVRGGSGISGEQFF. CDR3 in DNA: TGTGCCAGCAGCGTGAGGGGAGGGTCGGGGATTTCGGGTGAGCAGTTCTTC.

The sample holds one count of this clone. Other DNA sequences of this sample code for an identical CDR3. The chain recombines TRBV7-3 with TRBJ1-2; D is unresolved. CDR3 length: 13 amino acids. V lost 2 bases to trimming and J lost 2 bases, with 6 bases between them. Germline V gene data show CDR1 as SGHTA and CDR2 as FQGTGA. CDR3 nucleotides: TGTGCCAGCAGCTTAGGAGCAAACTATGGCTACACCTTC. Its translation is CASSLGANYGYTF.

The rearrangement uses TRBV6-4 and TRBJ2-2; 11 bases fit TRBD2. The length of the CDR3 is 16 residues. V lost 3 bases and J lost 5; bases outside the gene matches: 5. Per germline, CDR1 MRHNA and CDR2 SNTAGT. The CDR3 nucleotides are TGTGCCAGCAGTGAACTAGCGGGAGTACGGACCGGGGAGCTGTTTTTT. Protein sequence: CASSELAGVRTGELFF.

The J gene is TRBJ1-5, the V gene TRBV5-1; 9 bases agree with TRBD1. Losses at the gene ends were 4 bases for V and 4 bases for J; bases not matched to a gene: 12. Germline V gene data show CDR1 as SGHRS and CDR2 as YFSETQ. This CDR3 has 17 amino acids. In nucleotides, the CDR3 is TGCGCCAGCAGCCCCGGGACAGGGAAGGTGGGGAATCAGCCCCAGCATTTT. As protein: CASSPGTGKVGNQPQHF. The whole variable domain, remainder taken from reference TRBV5-1 and TRBJ1-5, is KAGVTQTPRYLIKTRGQQVTLSCSPISGHRSVSWYQQTPGQGLQFLFEYFSETQRNKGNFPGRFSGRQFSNSRSEMNVSTLELGDSALYLCASSPGTGKVGNQPQHFGDGTRLSIL.

This clone has more than one count but fewer than ten. The rearrangement joins TRBV10-3 to TRBJ1-1; D possibly corresponds to TRBD1 (6 bases). The CDR3 extends over 14 amino acids. In germline, CDR1 is ENHRY, CDR2 SYGVKD. V was cut by 0 bases and J by 10 bases, with 15 bases left in between. The CDR3 here is CAISESILRGTAFF. CDR3 coding DNA: TGTGCCATCAGTGAGTCTATCCTCAGGGGAACAGCTTTCTTT.

The V gene is TRBV6-5, the J gene TRBJ2-2; the match to TRBD1 covers 9 bases. CDR1 and CDR2 (germline): MNHEY, SVGAGI. The CDR3 spans 15 residues. The V segment lost 5 bases and the J segment 6 bases; nucleotides outside the gene matches: 7. CDR3 bases: TGTGCCAGCAGTAACAGGGACAGGGAATCCGGGGAGCTGTTTTTT. Translating gives CASSNRDRESGELFF.

The chain carries TRBV6-6 and TRBJ2-1; 10 bases map to TRBD2. In germline, CDR1 is MNHNY, CDR2 SVGAGI (reference sequence). CDR3 size: 15 residues. V lost 2 bases to trimming and J lost 5 bases; unmatched junction nucleotides: 3. The CDR3 loop is CASSYKAGGNNEQFF. CDR3 coding DNA: TGTGCCAGCAGTTACAAAGCGGGAGGGAACAATGAGCAGTTCTTC.

The chain has TRBV2 and TRBJ2-7; possibly TRBD2 for D (5 bases). Germline values: CDR1 SNHLY, CDR2 FYNNEI. V gave up 1 base and J gave up 6 bases, with 10 bases separating them. This CDR3 has 13 residues. The CDR3 spells CASSEGLAVEQYF. The CDR3 DNA follows: TGTGCCAGCAGTGAAGGCCTAGCCGTCGAGCAGTACTTC.

The chain recombines TRBV7-2 with TRBJ1-6; 11 bases are a match to TRBD1. The CDR3 extends over 17 amino acids. The V gene end was trimmed by 5 bases and the J gene end by 2 bases; junction bases not matched to a gene: 5. Germline lookup yields CDR1 SGHTA and CDR2 FQGNSA. The CDR3 DNA follows: TGTGCCAGCAGCCCCCGGGACAGGGGGACCTATAATTCACCCCTCCACTTT. Protein product: CASSPRDRGTYNSPLHF.